This TCR beta chain was recorded in a study of T-cell memory formation after mild COVID-19. For the study at large: Most TCR clusters belonged to a single donor.

The V gene's germline CDR1 is SGHAT and CDR2 FQNNGV. This CDR3 contains 14 residues. V shed 3 bases and J shed 5 bases, with 12 bases lying between them. TCRdb re-called the 5' RACE reads through MiXCR, storing one row per CDR3 protein. This sample yields about 350,000 distinct CDR3 sequences, of which around 28% are seen a single time; roughly 14% belongs to the top ten. This chain connects TRBV11-2 to TRBJ2-3; a weak D match, TRBD2 (5 bases). The sequence was collected from an adult woman who had mild COVID-19 (a few samples of this study predate the infection). Cell type and time point are not known. Specimen: PBMCs or a T cell subset sorted from them (not recorded which). The CDR3, as DNA: TGTGCCAGCAGCTTCGCCGGGGTGGGAGATACGCAGTATTTT. Protein: CASSFAGVGDTQYF.